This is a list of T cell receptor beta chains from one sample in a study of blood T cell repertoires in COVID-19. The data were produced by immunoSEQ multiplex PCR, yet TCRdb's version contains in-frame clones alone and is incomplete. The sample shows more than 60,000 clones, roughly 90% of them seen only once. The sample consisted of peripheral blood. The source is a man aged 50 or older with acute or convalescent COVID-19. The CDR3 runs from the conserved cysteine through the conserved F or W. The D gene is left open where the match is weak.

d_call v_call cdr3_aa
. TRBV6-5 CASSLRQGGTEAFF
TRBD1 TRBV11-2 CASSLGQTEAFF
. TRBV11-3 CASSPGPTHGYTF
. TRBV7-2 CASSLNREELFF
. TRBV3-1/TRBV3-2 CASSPRTGRVGQFF
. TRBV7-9 CASSLDGRDQPQHF
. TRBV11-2 CASSPENGGNEQFF
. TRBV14 CASSQDLVGAYGYTF
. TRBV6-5 CASSQGNEQFF
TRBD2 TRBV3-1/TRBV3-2 CASSRLAAHYEQYF
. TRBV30 CAWSGSVEQYF
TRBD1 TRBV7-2 CASSPRQGPNTEAFF
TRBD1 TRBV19 CASSIGTGGNQPQHF
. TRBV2 CASGGGGAGEKLFF
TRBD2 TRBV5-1 CASSLALAGSYEQYF
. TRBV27 CASRRENTEAFF
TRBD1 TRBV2 CASAPDRVNEKLFF
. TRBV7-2 CASSPVPGGYTF
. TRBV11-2 CASSSPRGADTQYF
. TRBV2 CASSERWSGANVLTF
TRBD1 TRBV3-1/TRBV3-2 CASSHTGGIAEAFF
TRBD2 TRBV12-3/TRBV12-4 CASSSTWTSEQFF
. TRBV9 CASSVESFGSGNTIYF
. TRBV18 CASSPTVSSGNTIYF
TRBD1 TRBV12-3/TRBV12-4 CASSFGQGEGYTF
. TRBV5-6 CASSPRRGNNQPQHF
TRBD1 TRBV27 CASSLLATGELFF
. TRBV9 CASSVGGNPANEQFF
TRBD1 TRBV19 CASSIGQGRNEQFF
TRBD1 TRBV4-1 CASSQGGQGPPWNEQFF
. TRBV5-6 CASSLKDWYTRGEQYF
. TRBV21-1 CASSKGWRRYNEKLFF
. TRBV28 CASRKTTGATEAFF
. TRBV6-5 CASSYDHSGNTIYF
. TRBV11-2 CASSLGSGGSSTGNTIYF
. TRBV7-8 CASSLGLGYEQYF
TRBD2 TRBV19 CASSISLAGVRQFF
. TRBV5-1 CASSLDGRATGELFF
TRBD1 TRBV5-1 CASSRGQGENEKLFF
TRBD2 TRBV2 CASFTSGAYEQYF
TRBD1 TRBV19 CASSKKGLAQGARGGQPQHF
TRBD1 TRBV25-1 CASSGGQVNTEAFF
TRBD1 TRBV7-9 CASSLSRTGGWNTIYF
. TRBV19 CASTPSRYGEHGNTIYF
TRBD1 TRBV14 CASSQGGLIGTGSYEQYF
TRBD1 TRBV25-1 CASSDGQGSAGELFF
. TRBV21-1 CASERLAGNTGELFF
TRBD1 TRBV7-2 CASSALTGGAGEKLFF
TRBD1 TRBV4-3 CASSQDVGTVPSGNTIYF
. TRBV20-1 CSASFWERGGSGNTIYF
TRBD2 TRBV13 CASSSAGWSYEQYF
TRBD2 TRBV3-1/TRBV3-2 CASSQISGIQGNIQYF
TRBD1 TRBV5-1 CASRDRGRFVNTEAFF